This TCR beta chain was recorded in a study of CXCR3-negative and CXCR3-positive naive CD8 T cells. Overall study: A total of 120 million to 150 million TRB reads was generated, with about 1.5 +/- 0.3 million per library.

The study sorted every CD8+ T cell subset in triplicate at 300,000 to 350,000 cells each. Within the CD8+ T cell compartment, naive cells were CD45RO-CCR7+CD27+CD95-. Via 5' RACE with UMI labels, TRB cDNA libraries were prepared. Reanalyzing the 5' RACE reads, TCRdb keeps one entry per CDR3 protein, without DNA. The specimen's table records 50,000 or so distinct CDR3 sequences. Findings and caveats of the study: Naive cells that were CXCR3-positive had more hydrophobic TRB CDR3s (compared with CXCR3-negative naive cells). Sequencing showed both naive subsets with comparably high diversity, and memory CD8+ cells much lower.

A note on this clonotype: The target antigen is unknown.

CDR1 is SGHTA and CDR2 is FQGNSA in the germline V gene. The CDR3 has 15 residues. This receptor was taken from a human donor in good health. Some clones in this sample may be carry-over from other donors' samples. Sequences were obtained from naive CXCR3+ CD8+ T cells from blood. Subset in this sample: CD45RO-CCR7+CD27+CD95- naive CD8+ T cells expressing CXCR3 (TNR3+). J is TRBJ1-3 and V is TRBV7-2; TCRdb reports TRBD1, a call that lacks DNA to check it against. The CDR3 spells CASSPTTGPGNTIYF. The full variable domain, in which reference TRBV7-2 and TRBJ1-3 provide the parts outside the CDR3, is GAGVSQSPSNKVTEKGKDVELRCDPISGHTALYWYRQSLGQGLEFLIYFQGNSAPDKSGLPSDRFSAERTGGSVSTLTIQRTQQEDSAVYLCASSPTTGPGNTIYFGEGSWLTVV.